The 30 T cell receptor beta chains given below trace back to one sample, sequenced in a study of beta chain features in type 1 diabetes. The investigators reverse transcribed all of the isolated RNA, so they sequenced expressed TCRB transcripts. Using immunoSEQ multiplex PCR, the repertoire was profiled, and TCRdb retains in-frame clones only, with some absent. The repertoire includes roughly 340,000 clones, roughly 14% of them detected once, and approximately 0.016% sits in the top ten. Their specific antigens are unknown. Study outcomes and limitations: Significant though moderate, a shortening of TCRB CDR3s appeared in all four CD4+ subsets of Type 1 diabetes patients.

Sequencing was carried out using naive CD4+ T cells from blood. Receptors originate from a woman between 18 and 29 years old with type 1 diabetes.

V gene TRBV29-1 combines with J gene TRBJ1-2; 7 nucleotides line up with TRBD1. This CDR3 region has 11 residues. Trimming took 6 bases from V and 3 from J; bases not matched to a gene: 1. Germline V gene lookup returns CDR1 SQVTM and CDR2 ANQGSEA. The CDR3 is CSVTGYYGYTF. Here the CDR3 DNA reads TGCAGCGTGACAGGGTACTATGGCTACACCTTC.

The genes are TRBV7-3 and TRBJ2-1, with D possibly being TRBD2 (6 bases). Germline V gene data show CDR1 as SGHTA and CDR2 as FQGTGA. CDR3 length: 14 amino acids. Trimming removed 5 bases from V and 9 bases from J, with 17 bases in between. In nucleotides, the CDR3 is TGTGCCAGCAGCCCTCAAGGAGGGTCGGGTGAGCAGTTCTTC. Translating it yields CASSPQGGSGEQFF.

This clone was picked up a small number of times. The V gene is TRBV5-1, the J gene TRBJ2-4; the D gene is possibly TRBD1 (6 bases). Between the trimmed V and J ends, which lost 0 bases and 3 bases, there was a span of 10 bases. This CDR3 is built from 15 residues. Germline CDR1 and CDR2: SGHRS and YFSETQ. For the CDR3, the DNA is TGCGCCAGCAGCTTGGACAGGGTCGGCAAAAACATTCAGTACTTC. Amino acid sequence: CASSLDRVGKNIQYF.

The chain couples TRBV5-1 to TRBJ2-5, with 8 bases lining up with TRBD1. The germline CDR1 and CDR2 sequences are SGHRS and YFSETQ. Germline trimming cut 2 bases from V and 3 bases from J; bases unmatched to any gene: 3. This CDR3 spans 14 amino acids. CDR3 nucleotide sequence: TGCGCCAGCAGCTTCCCACAGGGGGAAGAGACCCAGTACTTC. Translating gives CASSFPQGEETQYF.

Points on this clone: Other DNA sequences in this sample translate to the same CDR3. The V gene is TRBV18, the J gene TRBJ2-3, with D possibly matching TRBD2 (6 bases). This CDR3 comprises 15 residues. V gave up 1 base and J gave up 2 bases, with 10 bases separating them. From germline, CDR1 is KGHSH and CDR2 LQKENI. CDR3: CASSPRLEFTDTQYF. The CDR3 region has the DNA TGTGCCAGCTCACCACGACTAGAATTCACAGATACGCAGTATTTT.

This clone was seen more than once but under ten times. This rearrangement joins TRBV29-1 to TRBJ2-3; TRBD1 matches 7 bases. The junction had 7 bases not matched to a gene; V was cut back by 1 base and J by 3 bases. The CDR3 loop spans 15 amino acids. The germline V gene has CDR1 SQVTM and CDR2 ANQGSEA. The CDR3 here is CSVEGQGVRTDTQYF. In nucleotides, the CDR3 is TGCAGCGTTGAAGGGCAGGGGGTGCGTACAGATACGCAGTATTTT.

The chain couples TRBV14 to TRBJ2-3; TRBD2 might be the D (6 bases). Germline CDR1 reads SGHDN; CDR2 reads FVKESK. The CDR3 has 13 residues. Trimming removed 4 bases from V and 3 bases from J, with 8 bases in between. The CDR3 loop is CASSPGTTDTQYF. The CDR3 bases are TGTGCCAGCAGCCCCGGGACTACAGATACGCAGTATTTT.

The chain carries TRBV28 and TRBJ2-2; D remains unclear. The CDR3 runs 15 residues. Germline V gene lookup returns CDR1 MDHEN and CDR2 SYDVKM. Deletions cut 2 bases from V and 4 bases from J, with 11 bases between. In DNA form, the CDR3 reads TGTGCCAGCAGTTTAGCTGGTATCGGCACCGGGGAGCTGTTTTTT. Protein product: CASSLAGIGTGELFF.

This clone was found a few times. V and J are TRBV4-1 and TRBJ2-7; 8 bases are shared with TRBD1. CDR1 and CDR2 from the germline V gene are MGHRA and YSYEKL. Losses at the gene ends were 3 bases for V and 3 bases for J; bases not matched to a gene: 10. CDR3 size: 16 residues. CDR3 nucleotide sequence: TGCGCCAGCAGCCAGCCCGGCCGGGACAGGCGCTACGAGCAGTACTTC. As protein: CASSQPGRDRRYEQYF.

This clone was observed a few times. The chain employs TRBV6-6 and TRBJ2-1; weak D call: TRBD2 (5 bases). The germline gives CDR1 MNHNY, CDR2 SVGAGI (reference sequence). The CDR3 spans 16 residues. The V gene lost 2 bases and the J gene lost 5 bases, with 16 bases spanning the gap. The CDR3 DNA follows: TGTGCCAGCAGTTACCCCGGAGGTACAACACACAATGAGCAGTTCTTC. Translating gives CASSYPGGTTHNEQFF.

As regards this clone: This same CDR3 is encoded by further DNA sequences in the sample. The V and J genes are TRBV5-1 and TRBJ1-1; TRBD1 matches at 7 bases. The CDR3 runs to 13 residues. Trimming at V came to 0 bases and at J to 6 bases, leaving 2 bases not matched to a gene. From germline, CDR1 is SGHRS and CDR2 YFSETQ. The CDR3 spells CASSLGQGAEAFF. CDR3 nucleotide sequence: TGCGCCAGCAGCTTGGGACAGGGTGCTGAAGCTTTCTTT.

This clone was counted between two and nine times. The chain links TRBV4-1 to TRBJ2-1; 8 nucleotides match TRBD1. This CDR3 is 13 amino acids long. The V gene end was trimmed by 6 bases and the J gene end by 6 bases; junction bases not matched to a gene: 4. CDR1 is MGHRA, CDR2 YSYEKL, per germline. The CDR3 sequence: CASRETGGNEQFF. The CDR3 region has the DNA TGCGCCAGCAGGGAAACAGGGGGCAATGAGCAGTTCTTC.

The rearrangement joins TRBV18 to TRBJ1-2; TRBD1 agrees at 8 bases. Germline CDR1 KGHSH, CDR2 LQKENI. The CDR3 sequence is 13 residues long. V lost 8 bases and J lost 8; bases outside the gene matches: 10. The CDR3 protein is CASTGQGWSGYTF. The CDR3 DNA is TGTGCCAGCACAGGACAGGGATGGAGCGGCTACACCTTC. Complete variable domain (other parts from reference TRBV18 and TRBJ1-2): NAGVMQNPRHLVRRRGQEARLRCSPMKGHSHVYWYRQLPEEGLKFMVYLQKENIIDESGMPKERFSAEFPKEGPSILRIQQVVRGDSAAYFCASTGQGWSGYTFGSGTRLTVV.

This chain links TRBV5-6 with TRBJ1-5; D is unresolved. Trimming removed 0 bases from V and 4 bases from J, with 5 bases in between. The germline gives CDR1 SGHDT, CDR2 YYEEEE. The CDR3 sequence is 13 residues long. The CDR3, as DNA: TGTGCCAGCAGCTTGGGGGAGAATCAGCCCCAGCATTTT. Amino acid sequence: CASSLGENQPQHF.

The CDR3 DNA sequence: TGCGCCAGCAGCCAAGGACTAGCGGGAGTCCTATCTAGCACAGATACGCAGTATTTT. Translated, it gives CASSQGLAGVLSSTDTQYF. The chain employs TRBV4-3 and TRBJ2-3; 12 bases align to TRBD2. The CDR3 has 19 amino acids. With 1 base clipped from V and 0 bases from J, the junction kept 8 bases outside the gene matches. Germline lookup yields CDR1 LGHNA and CDR2 YSLEER.

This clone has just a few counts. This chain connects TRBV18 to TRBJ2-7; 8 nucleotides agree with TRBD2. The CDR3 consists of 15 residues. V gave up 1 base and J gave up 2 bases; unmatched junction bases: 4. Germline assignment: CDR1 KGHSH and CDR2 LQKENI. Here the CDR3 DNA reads TGTGCCAGCTCACCACAGCGGGAGATTACCTACGAGCAGTACTTC. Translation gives CASSPQREITYEQYF.

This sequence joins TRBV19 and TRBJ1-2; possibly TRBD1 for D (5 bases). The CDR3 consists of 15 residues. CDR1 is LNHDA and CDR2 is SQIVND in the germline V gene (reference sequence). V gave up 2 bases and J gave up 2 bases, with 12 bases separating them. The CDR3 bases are TGTGCCAGTAGTATATATCCAGGGCTAAACTATGGCTACACCTTC. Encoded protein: CASSIYPGLNYGYTF.

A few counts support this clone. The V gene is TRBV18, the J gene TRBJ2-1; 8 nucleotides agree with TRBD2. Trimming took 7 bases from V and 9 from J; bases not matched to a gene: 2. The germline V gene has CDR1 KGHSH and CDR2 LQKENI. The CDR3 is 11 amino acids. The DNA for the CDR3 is TGTGCCAGCTTGGGACTAGGTGAGCAGTTCTTC. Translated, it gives CASLGLGEQFF.

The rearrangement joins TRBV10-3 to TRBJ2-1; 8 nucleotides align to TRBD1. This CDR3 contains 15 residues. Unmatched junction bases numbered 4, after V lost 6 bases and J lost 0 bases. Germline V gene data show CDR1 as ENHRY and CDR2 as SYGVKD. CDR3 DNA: TGTGCCATCAGGGCGACAGGGGACTCCTACAATGAGCAGTTCTTC. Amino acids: CAIRATGDSYNEQFF.

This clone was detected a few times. DNA for the CDR3: TGTGCCAGCTCACCCGGCCAGGCACCCAACTATGGCTACACCTTC. It specifies CASSPGQAPNYGYTF. The V and J genes are TRBV18 and TRBJ1-2; D unclear. Looked up from germline, CDR1 is KGHSH and CDR2 is LQKENI. Trimming pared 3 bases from V and 2 bases from J, leaving 13 bases between. This CDR3 region has 15 residues.

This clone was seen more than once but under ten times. CDR3 in amino acids: CASSLDRGPKNIQYF. The CDR3 coding sequence is TGCGCCAGCAGCTTGGACAGGGGACCCAAAAACATTCAGTACTTC. The rearrangement joins TRBV5-1 to TRBJ2-4, with 7 nucleotides matching TRBD1. CDR1 SGHRS and CDR2 YFSETQ come from the germline V gene. V trimming: 0 bases; J trimming: 2 bases; junction bases outside the gene matches: 2. CDR3 length: 15 amino acids.

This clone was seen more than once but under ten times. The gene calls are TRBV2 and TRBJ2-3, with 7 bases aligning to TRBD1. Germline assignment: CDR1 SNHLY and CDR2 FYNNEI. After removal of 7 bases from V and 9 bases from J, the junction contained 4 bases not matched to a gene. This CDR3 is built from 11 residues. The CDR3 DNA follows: TGTGCCAGCAACCAGGACAGGACGCAGTATTTT. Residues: CASNQDRTQYF. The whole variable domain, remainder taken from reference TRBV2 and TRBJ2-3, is EPEVTQTPSHQVTQMGQEVILRCVPISNHLYFYWYRQILGQKVEFLVSFYNNEISEKSEIFDDQFSVERPDGSNFTLKIRSTKLEDSAMYFCASNQDRTQYFGPGTRLTVL.

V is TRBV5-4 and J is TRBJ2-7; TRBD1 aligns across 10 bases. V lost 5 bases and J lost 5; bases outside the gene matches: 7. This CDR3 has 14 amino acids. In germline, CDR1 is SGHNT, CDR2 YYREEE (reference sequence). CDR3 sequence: CASRAPGQGNEQYF. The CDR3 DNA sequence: TGTGCCAGCAGGGCCCCGGGACAGGGGAACGAGCAGTACTTC.

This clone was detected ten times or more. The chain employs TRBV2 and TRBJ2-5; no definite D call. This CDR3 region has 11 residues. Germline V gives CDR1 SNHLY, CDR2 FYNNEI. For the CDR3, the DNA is TGTGCGATGAGCTATCAAGAGACCCAGTACTTC. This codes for CAMSYQETQYF.

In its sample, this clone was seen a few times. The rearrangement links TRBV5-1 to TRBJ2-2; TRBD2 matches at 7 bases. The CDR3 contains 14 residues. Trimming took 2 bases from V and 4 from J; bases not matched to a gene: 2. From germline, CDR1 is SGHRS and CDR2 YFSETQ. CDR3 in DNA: TGCGCCAGCAGCTTTCGCGGGAGCACCGGGGAGCTGTTTTTT. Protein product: CASSFRGSTGELFF.

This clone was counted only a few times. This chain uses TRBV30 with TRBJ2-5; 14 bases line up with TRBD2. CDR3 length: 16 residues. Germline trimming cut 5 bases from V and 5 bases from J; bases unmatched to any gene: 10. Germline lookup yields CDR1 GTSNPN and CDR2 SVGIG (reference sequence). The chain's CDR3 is CAWGHGTSGSWETQYF. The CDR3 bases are TGTGCCTGGGGACATGGGACTAGCGGGAGTTGGGAGACCCAGTACTTC.

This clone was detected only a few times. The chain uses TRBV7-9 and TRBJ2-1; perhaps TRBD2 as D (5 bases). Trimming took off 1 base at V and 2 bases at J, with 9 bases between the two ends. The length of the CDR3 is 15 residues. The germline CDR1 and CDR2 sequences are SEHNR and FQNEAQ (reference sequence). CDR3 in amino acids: CASSLDVGTYNEQFF. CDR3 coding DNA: TGTGCCAGCAGCTTAGATGTCGGGACCTACAATGAGCAGTTCTTC.

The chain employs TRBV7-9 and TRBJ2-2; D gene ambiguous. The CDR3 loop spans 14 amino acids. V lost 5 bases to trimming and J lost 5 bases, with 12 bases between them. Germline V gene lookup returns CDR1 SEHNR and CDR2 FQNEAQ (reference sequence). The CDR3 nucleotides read TGTGCCAGCAGCCCAACTACATCAACCGGGGAGCTGTTTTTT. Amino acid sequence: CASSPTTSTGELFF.

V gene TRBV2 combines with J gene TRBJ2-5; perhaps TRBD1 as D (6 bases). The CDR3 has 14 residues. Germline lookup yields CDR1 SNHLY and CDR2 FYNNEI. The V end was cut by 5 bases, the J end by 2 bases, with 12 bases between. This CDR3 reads CASSRDNTQETQYF. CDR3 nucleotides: TGTGCCAGCAGTCGGGACAACACTCAAGAGACCCAGTACTTC.

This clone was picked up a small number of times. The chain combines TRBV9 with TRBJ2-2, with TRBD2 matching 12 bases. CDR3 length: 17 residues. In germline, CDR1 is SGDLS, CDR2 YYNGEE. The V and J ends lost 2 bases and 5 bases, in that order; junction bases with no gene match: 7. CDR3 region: CASSVRLAGAGTGELFF. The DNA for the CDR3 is TGTGCCAGCAGCGTCCGACTAGCGGGAGCTGGTACCGGGGAGCTGTTTTTT.